The source of this TCR beta chain is a study of post-analysis software for immune sequencing data. Presence of unique molecular identifiers characterized the TCR beta cDNA libraries. MiXCR, run by TCRdb on the PCR reads, gives a single entry per CDR3 protein. The table has roughly 870,000 distinct CDR3 sequences, roughly 58% seen once. Study observations and caveats: Higher frequency in patients than in controls was seen for five TRBV segments, with TRBV5-6, TRBV5-1 and TRBV20-1 among them. Normalized Chao1 diversity was significantly lower in multiple sclerosis patients than in controls.

This CDR3 comprises 14 residues. V dropped 4 bases and J dropped 2 bases, with 12 bases sitting between them. Germline V gene sequence: CDR1 SQVTM, CDR2 ANQGSEA. This clonotype was observed a few times. Its antigen is not known. Sample: blood. The V and J genes are TRBV29-1 and TRBJ2-4; tentative D call: TRBD1 (6 bases). The clonotype originates from a girl between 10 and 17 years old with multiple sclerosis. Written as DNA, the CDR3 is TGCAGCGTTGGGCAGGGGAGAACCAAAAACATTCAGTACTTC. This sequence encodes CSVGQGRTKNIQYF.